The 27 T cell receptor beta chains listed next were all sequenced from one sample in a study of T cell repertoires and HLA-DP antigens. Clones were read by immunoSEQ multiplex PCR, and TCRdb kept only the in-frame ones, dropping some. The data show approximately 86,000 clones, roughly nine tenths seen once. The antigens of these receptors remain unknown. The sequencing input was CD4+ T cells from PBMCs. The receptor source for this set is a man between 50 and 59 years old in good health and CMV-seronegative.

V is TRBV30 and J is TRBJ1-2; D might be TRBD1 (6 bases). The CDR3 has 15 residues. V lost 2 bases, J lost 7 bases, and 20 bases lay in between. The germline gives CDR1 GTSNPN, CDR2 SVGIG (reference sequence). DNA for the CDR3: TGTGCCTGGAGTAAAGAGACAGGATTATTGTCTGGCTACACCTTC. Its protein is CAWSKETGLLSGYTF.

On this clone: A read error is likely, as this CDR3 ends without the conserved phenylalanine or tryptophan. This CDR3 is CASRTGGGPTTLHS. In DNA, the CDR3 is TGCGCCAGCCGGACAGGGGGCGGACCCACTACCCTCCACTCT. The genes are TRBV5-1 and TRBJ1-6, with 11 positions matching TRBD1. Trimming at V came to 7 bases and at J to 14 bases, leaving 11 bases not matched to a gene. Germline CDR1 reads SGHRS; CDR2 reads YFSETQ. The CDR3 has 14 amino acids.

The J gene is TRBJ1-1, the V gene TRBV9, with 8 bases lining up with TRBD1. From germline, CDR1 is SGDLS and CDR2 YYNGEE. J was trimmed by 1 base and V by 0 bases; bases with no gene match: 8. This CDR3 comprises 17 residues. The CDR3 DNA follows: TGTGCCAGCAGCGTAGGAACGGGACAGGCAAAGAACACTGAAGCTTTCTTT. Protein sequence: CASSVGTGQAKNTEAFF.

The rearrangement uses TRBV7-9 and TRBJ2-3, with 14 bases that match TRBD2. Germline V gene lookup returns CDR1 SEHNR and CDR2 FQNEAQ (reference sequence). The CDR3 loop spans 17 amino acids. With 4 bases clipped from V and 4 bases from J, the junction kept 7 bases outside the gene matches. The CDR3 loop reads CASSSGLAGARADTQYF. The DNA of the CDR3 is TGTGCCAGCAGCTCGGGACTAGCGGGAGCTCGCGCAGATACGCAGTATTTT.

The rearrangement joins TRBV14 to TRBJ2-7; 7 bases match TRBD1. V lost 2 bases to trimming and J lost 3 bases; unmatched junction nucleotides: 7. The length of the CDR3 is 15 residues. Germline values: CDR1 SGHDN, CDR2 FVKESK. The CDR3 bases are TGTGCCAGCAGCCAAAAGATAGGGACAGTCTACGAGCAGTACTTC. Amino acids: CASSQKIGTVYEQYF. The full variable domain, with the rest looked up from reference TRBV14 and TRBJ2-7, is EAGVTQFPSHSVIEKGQTVTLRCDPISGHDNLYWYRRVMGKEIKFLLHFVKESKQDESGMPNNRFLAERTGGTYSTLKVQPAELEDSGVYFCASSQKIGTVYEQYFGPGTRLTVT.

This chain links TRBV30 with TRBJ2-7, with no clear D. The V and J ends lost 1 base and 7 bases respectively, with 8 bases between them. The CDR3 is 11 residues long. The germline V gene has CDR1 GTSNPN and CDR2 SVGIG (reference sequence). CDR3 nucleotide sequence: TGTGCCTGGAGTGACTTATGGGAGCAGTACTTC. Translated: CAWSDLWEQYF.

This chain connects TRBV7-8 to TRBJ1-2, with 12 bases lining up with TRBD1. This CDR3 region has 14 residues. Germline V gene sequence: CDR1 SGHVS, CDR2 FQNEAQ. V gave up 4 bases and J gave up 13 bases; unmatched junction bases: 10. The CDR3 region is CASSSSGTGGMGTF. For the CDR3, the DNA is TGTGCCAGCAGCTCCTCCGGGACAGGGGGCATGGGCACCTTC.

The chain joins TRBV9 to TRBJ2-2; D possibly matches TRBD1 or TRBD2 (6 bases each). The V end lost 4 bases, the J end lost 7 bases, and 14 bases lay between the germline ends. There are 14 residues in the CDR3. CDR1 SGDLS and CDR2 YYNGEE come from the germline V gene. In DNA form, the CDR3 reads TGTGCCAGCAGCAGGGGGGATGTAGGCGGGGAGCTGTTTTTT. Its translation is CASSRGDVGGELFF.

The rearrangement uses TRBV5-1 and TRBJ1-2; perhaps TRBD1 as D (5 bases). Germline values: CDR1 SGHRS, CDR2 YFSETQ. Trimming removed 4 bases at V and 8 bases at J, with 15 bases between. The CDR3 spans 13 residues. The CDR3 reads CASSPLQGSGYTF. DNA of the CDR3: TGCGCCAGCAGCCCCCTTCAGGGCAGCGGCTACACCTTC.

The chain employs TRBV19 and TRBJ1-5; 9 bases fit TRBD1. The CDR3 is made up of 15 amino acids. The V gene's germline CDR1 is LNHDA and CDR2 SQIVND (reference sequence). V lost 5 bases and J lost 3; bases outside the gene matches: 5. CDR3 DNA sequence: TGTGCCAGTAGTCGGGACAGGGCTATCAATCAGCCCCAGCATTTT. This encodes CASSRDRAINQPQHF.

V is TRBV7-2 and J is TRBJ2-1; 10 nucleotides agree with TRBD2. Trimming cost V 3 bases and J 3 bases; bases outside gene matches: 2. Germline CDR1 reads SGHTA; CDR2 reads FQGNSA. The CDR3 sequence is 15 residues long. The CDR3 here is CASSFPSGGYNEQFF. The CDR3 nucleotides are TGTGCCAGCAGCTTCCCTAGCGGGGGCTACAATGAGCAGTTCTTC.

The chain has TRBV11-3 and TRBJ2-1; tentative D call: TRBD2 (5 bases). This CDR3 is 13 amino acids long. Per the germline V gene, CDR1 is SGHNT and CDR2 is YENEEA. V shed 1 base and J shed 9 bases, with 10 bases lying between them. Here the CDR3 reads CASSLAGFGEQFF. The CDR3 DNA sequence: TGTGCCAGCAGCTTAGCGGGGTTCGGTGAGCAGTTCTTC.

J is TRBJ1-4 and V is TRBV4-2, with D perhaps matching TRBD1 (5 bases). The CDR3 is 14 amino acids. Trimming removed 1 base at V and 7 bases at J, with 10 bases between. Germline CDR1 reads LGHNA; CDR2 reads YNFKEQ. CDR3 sequence reads: CASSQGRGGEKLFF. CDR3 sequence (DNA): TGTGCCAGCAGCCAAGGCCGGGGGGGTGAAAAACTGTTTTTT.

The chain is built from TRBV27 and TRBJ2-7; possibly TRBD1 or TRBD2 for D (5 bases each). Trimming removed 4 bases from V and 6 bases from J, with 16 bases in between. This CDR3 is built from 14 residues. Germline-derived CDR1 and CDR2 are MNHEY and SMNVEV (reference sequence). The CDR3 reads CASSWGTGVSEQYF. As DNA, the CDR3 is TGTGCCAGCAGTTGGGGGACCGGGGTCTCCGAGCAGTACTTC.

This chain joins TRBV7-9 and TRBJ1-2, with D possibly being TRBD1 (5 bases). Germline values: CDR1 SEHNR, CDR2 FQNEAQ (reference sequence). Trimming took 5 bases from V and 5 from J, leaving 21 bases between them. The CDR3 has 16 residues. The CDR3 DNA reads as TGTGCCAGCAGCCCCTCTCAGGCGGGGGAAGATTATGGCTACACCTTC. Protein product: CASSPSQAGEDYGYTF.

This chain connects TRBV7-2 to TRBJ2-7; 10 bases map to TRBD1. Germline V gene data show CDR1 as SGHTA and CDR2 as FQGNSA. The CDR3 extends over 16 amino acids. V was pared by 5 bases and J by 4 bases, with 11 bases of the junction left unmatched. The CDR3 nucleotides read TGTGCCAGCAGCCGGGAGAGGACAGGGGGATCATACGAGCAGTACTTC. It encodes CASSRERTGGSYEQYF.

This sequence joins TRBV4-1 and TRBJ1-1, with D tentatively TRBD1 (5 bases). CDR1 and CDR2 from the germline V gene are MGHRA and YSYEKL. The CDR3 is made up of 13 amino acids. Between the trimmed V and J ends, which lost 3 bases and 3 bases, there was a span of 8 bases. CDR3 residues: CASSQGDYTEAFF. DNA for the CDR3: TGCGCCAGCAGCCAGGGGGATTACACTGAAGCTTTCTTT.

This sequence joins TRBV7-2 and TRBJ2-7; D gene ambiguous. Germline-derived CDR1 and CDR2 are SGHTA and FQGNSA. CDR3 length equals 14 residues. V lost 4 bases and J lost 4, with 14 bases in between. CDR3 protein: CASSSRTGPYEQYF. The DNA for the CDR3 is TGTGCCAGCAGCTCCAGGACCGGACCTTACGAGCAGTACTTC.

The rearrangement links TRBV30 to TRBJ1-1; 8 bases are a match to TRBD1. J lost 3 bases, V lost 1 base, and 4 bases had no gene match. CDR3 length: 14 amino acids. Germline V gene data show CDR1 as GTSNPN and CDR2 as SVGIG (reference sequence). The CDR3 sequence is CAWSESGGYTEAFF. CDR3 nucleotide sequence: TGTGCCTGGAGTGAGTCAGGGGGCTACACTGAAGCTTTCTTT.

J is TRBJ2-5 and V is TRBV7-2; weak D call: TRBD2 (6 bases). CDR3 length: 13 residues. The germline V and J ends were trimmed by 5 bases and 5 bases, with 12 bases remaining between them. Looked up from germline, CDR1 is SGHTA and CDR2 is FQGNSA. CDR3 bases: TGTGCCAGCAGCCAGCTAGCGTCTGAGACCCAGTACTTC. Translating it yields CASSQLASETQYF.

This chain joins TRBV5-1 and TRBJ2-7; TRBD1 might be the D (6 bases). V was shortened by 0 bases and J by 3 bases, with 10 bases between the two germline ends. The germline gives CDR1 SGHRS, CDR2 YFSETQ. CDR3 length: 14 amino acids. The CDR3, as DNA: TGCGCCAGCAGCTTGGTCACAGGGAACTACGAGCAGTACTTC. Encoded protein: CASSLVTGNYEQYF.

J is TRBJ2-2 and V is TRBV10-1, with D possibly being TRBD1 (6 bases). The CDR3 has 15 residues. The ends were cut back, 6 bases at V and 5 bases at J, with 16 bases in the middle. CDR1 is WNHNN and CDR2 is SYGVQD in the germline V gene (reference sequence). CDR3 nucleotides: TGCGCCAGCAGGGCTGACAGGAGCGGTACCGGGGAGCTGTTTTTT. Protein: CASRADRSGTGELFF.

This chain connects TRBV5-4 to TRBJ2-3; TRBD2 agrees at 9 bases. Germline trimming cut 3 bases from V and 5 bases from J; bases unmatched to any gene: 10. The germline V gene encodes CDR1 SGHNT and CDR2 YYREEE (reference sequence). The CDR3 sequence is 16 residues long. CDR3 region: CASSSTGTSKEDTQYF. In DNA, the CDR3 is TGTGCCAGCAGCTCAACCGGGACTAGCAAAGAAGATACGCAGTATTTT.

V is TRBV13 and J is TRBJ2-2, with 8 bases identical to TRBD2. Looked up from germline, CDR1 is PRHDT and CDR2 is FYEKMQ (reference sequence). There are 15 residues in the CDR3. V trimming: 2 bases; J trimming: 3 bases; junction bases outside the gene matches: 2. Here the CDR3 reads CASSLKAGDTGELFF. The CDR3 nucleotides read TGTGCCAGCAGCTTAAAAGCGGGGGACACCGGGGAGCTGTTTTTT.

V usage is TRBV6-1 and J usage is TRBJ1-1; 7 bases align to TRBD1. The CDR3 is 14 residues long. CDR1 and CDR2 from the germline V gene are MNHNS and SASEGT. Trimming took 6 bases from V and 10 from J; bases not matched to a gene: 14. The CDR3 DNA sequence: TGTGCCAGCAGGCCCAGGGGGAAGGGAGATTTAGCTTTCTTT. It codes for CASRPRGKGDLAFF.

The gene calls are TRBV6-6 and TRBJ1-2; 7 positions agree with TRBD1. The length of the CDR3 is 15 residues. V was pared by 6 bases and J by 2 bases, with 9 bases of the junction left unmatched. CDR1 and CDR2 (germline): MNHNY, SVGAGI (reference sequence). CDR3 nucleotide sequence: TGTGCCAGCAGCCCGGGACAGATGACGAACTATGGCTACACCTTC. Translating gives CASSPGQMTNYGYTF.

About this clone: Other DNA sequences in this specimen translate into the identical CDR3. This rearrangement joins TRBV7-9 to TRBJ2-6; no firm D call. Trimming shortened V by 3 bases and J by 1 base, and 7 bases separated the two germline ends. CDR1 SEHNR and CDR2 FQNEAQ come from the germline V gene (reference sequence). The CDR3 runs to 15 residues. CDR3 loop: CASSLGSSGANVLTF. The CDR3 region has the DNA TGTGCCAGCAGCTTGGGGTCGTCTGGGGCCAACGTCCTGACTTTC.